This T cell receptor (beta chain) was identified during a study of blood T cell repertoires in COVID-19. Study-level background: PBMCs, B-cell-depleted T cells, or T cells provided the cDNA or gDNA that made up the material.

The V and J ends lost 4 bases and 4 bases respectively, with 17 bases between them. This CDR3 comprises 15 residues. The germline V gene encodes CDR1 SGHRS and CDR2 YFSETQ. Participants had their cohort set by participant-reported clinical history. Clones were sequenced by immunoSEQ multiplex PCR, and TCRdb holds only the in-frame ones, with some missing. This sample has roughly 150,000 clones; around 82% occur once, and the top ten carry about 5.6%. This TCR was sampled from a man between 35 and 55 years old who had recovered from COVID-19. Material for sequencing was PBMCs or T cells enriched from blood (not recorded which). This rearrangement joins TRBV5-1 to TRBJ1-2; D is possibly TRBD1 (6 bases). The CDR3 nucleotides read TGCGCCAGCAGCCCAGGACAGCCCGCTGGCTATGGCTACACCTTC. Protein product: CASSPGQPAGYGYTF.